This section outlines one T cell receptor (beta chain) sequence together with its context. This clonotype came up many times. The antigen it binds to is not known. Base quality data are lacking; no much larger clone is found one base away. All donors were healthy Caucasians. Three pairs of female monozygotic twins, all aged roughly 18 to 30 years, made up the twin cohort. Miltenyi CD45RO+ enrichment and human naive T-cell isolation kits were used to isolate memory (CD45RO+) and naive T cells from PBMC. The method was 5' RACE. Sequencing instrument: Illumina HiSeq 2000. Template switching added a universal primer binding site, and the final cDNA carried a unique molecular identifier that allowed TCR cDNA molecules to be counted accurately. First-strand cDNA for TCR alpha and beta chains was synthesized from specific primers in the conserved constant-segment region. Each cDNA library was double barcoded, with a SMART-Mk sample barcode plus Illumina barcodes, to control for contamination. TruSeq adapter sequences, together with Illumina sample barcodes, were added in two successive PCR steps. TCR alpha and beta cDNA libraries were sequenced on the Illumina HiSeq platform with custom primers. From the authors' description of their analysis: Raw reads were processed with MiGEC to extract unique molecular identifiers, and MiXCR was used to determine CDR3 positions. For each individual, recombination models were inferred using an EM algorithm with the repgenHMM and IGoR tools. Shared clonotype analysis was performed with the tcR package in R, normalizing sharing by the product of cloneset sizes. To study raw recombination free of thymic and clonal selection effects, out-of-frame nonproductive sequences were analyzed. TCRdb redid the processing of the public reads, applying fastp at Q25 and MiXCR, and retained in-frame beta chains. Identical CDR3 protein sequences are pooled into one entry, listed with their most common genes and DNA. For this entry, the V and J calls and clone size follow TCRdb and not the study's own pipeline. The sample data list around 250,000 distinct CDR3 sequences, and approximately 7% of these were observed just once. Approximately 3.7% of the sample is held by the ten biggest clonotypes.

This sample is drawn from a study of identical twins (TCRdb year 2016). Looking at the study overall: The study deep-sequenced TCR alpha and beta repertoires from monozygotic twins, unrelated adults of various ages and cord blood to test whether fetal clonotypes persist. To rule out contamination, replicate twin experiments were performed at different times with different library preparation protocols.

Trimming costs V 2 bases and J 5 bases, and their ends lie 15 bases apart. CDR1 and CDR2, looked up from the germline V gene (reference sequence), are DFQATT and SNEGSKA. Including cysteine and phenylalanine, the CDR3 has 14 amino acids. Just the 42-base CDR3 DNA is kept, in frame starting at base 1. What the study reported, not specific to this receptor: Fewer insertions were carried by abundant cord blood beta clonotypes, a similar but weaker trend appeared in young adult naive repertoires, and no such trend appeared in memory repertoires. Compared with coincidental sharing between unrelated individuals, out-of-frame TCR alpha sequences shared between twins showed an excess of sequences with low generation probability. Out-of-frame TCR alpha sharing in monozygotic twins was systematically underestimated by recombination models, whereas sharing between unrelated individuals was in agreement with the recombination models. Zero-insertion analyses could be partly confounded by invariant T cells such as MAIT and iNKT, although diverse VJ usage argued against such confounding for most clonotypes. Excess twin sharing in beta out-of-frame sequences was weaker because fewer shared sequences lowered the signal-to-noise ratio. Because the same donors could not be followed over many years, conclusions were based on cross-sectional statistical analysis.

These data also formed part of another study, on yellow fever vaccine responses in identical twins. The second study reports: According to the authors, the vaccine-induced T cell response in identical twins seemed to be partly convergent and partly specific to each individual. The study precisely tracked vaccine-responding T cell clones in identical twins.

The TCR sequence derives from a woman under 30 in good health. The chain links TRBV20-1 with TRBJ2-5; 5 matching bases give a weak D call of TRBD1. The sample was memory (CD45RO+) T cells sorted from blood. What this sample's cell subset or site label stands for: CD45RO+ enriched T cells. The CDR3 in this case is CSARPRQGLETQYF. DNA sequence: TGCAGTGCTAGACCACGCCAGGGCCTGGAGACCCAGTACTTC.